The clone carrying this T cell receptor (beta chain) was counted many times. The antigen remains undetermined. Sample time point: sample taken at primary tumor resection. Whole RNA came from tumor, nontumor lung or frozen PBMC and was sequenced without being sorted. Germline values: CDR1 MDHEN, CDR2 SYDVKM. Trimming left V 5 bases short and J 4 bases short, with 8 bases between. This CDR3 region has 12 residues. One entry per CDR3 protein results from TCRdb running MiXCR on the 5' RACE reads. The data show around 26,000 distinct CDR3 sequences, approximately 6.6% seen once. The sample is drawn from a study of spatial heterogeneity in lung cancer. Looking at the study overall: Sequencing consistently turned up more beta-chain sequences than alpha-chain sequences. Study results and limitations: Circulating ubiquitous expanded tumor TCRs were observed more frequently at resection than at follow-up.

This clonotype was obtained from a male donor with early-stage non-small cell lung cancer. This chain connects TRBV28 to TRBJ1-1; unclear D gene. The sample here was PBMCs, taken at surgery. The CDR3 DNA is TGTGCCAGCAGTAAGGGTCGCACTGAAGCTTTCTTT. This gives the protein CASSKGRTEAFF.